The rows below give T cell receptor beta chains drawn from one sample of a study of blood T cell repertoires in COVID-19. TCRdb keeps only in-frame clones here, not all; method: immunoSEQ multiplex PCR. The sample includes a few hundred thousand clones, approximately 89% of them seen just once. The sequenced sample consisted of PBMCs or T cells enriched from blood (not recorded which). All receptors come from a woman in her twenties or thirties who had recovered from COVID-19. Each CDR3 is given with its conserved first and last residue. A D gene is named only where the DNA matches it firmly. The size of a clone is reported for some rows only, either as once, few or many, or as a class for expanded clones.

>TRBJ2-1|16|TRBD2|.|TRBV6-2/TRBV6-3
TGTGCCAGCAGTTACACCCTAGCGGGGGGCCGGGATGAGCAGTTCTTC
CASSYTLAGGRDEQFF
>TRBJ1-2|14|.|.|TRBV5-4
TGTGCCAGCAGCTTGGGGAGCACTAACTATGGCTACACCTTC
CASSLGSTNYGYTF
>TRBJ2-3|15|.|.|TRBV4-2
TGTGCCAGCAGCCAATCGCACCTAGACACAGATACGCAGTATTTT
CASSQSHLDTDTQYF
>TRBJ1-3|15|.|.|TRBV15
TGTGCCACCAGCAGAGTTGTGTCAGTTGGAAACACCATATATTTT
CATSRVVSVGNTIYF
>TRBJ2-7|13|.|.|TRBV11-2
TGTGCCAGCAGGTTTCAAGGGGGCTACGAGCAGTACTTC
CASRFQGGYEQYF
>TRBJ1-3|16|.|.|TRBV4-1
TGCGCCAGCAGCCAATCTCCGGAGGCTTCTGGAAACACCATATATTTT
CASSQSPEASGNTIYF
>TRBJ1-1|15|.|.|TRBV20-1
TGCAGTGCTAGTGACCTCCGACTACTGAACACTGAAGCTTTCTTT
CSASDLRLLNTEAFF
>TRBJ1-5|13|.|.|TRBV13
TGTGCCAGCGGGTTGGGGGCCCATCAGCCCCAGCATTTT
CASGLGAHQPQHF
>TRBJ2-1|13|.|.|TRBV27
TGTGCCAGCAAAGGACAGTTATACAATGAGCAGTTCTTC
CASKGQLYNEQFF
>TRBJ2-7|15|.|once|TRBV7-2
TGTGCCAGCAGCTCTACCGAGCGGGTTCCATACGAGCAGTACTTC
CASSSTERVPYEQYF
>TRBJ2-7|16|TRBD1|.|TRBV4-2
TGTGCCAGCAGCCAAGCGGCTGGGACAGATAACTACGAGCAGTACTTC
CASSQAAGTDNYEQYF
>TRBJ1-1|17|.|.|TRBV4-2
TGTGCCAGCAGCCCAGTCACCCGGGGGGTGATGAACACTGAAGCTTTCTTT
CASSPVTRGVMNTEAFF
>TRBJ1-1|14|.|.|TRBV7-2
TGTGCCAGCAGCCCGGGACACATGAACACTGAAGCTTTCTTT
CASSPGHMNTEAFF
>TRBJ2-5|13|.|.|TRBV5-6
TGTGCCAGCAGCCCCGAGAACCAAGAGACCCAGTACTTC
CASSPENQETQYF
>TRBJ2-1|16|TRBD2|.|TRBV12-5
TGTGCTAGTGGTTCCCCGACTAGCGGGCTTTACAATGAGCAGTTCTTC
CASGSPTSGLYNEQFF
>TRBJ2-1|17|TRBD1|few|TRBV11-2
TGTGCCAGCAGCTTCGGGCCTGGACAGGGGGCCTCCAATGAGCAGTTCTTC
CASSFGPGQGASNEQFF
>TRBJ2-3|13|.|.|TRBV29-1
TGCAGCGTTCAGCGGGTGGAGACAGATACGCAGTATTTT
CSVQRVETDTQYF